The 19 T cell receptor beta chains presented below share a single source sample, sequenced in a study of cytomegalovirus exposure and HLA in healthy donors. The study ran its PCR with 60 Vbeta and 13 Jbeta primers. The method was immunoSEQ multiplex PCR; TCRdb's version includes in-frame clones alone and lacks a portion of them. The repertoire holds 210,000 or so clones, with 77% as singletons. The sample was PBMCs. These receptor sequences come from a woman aged 55-69 years in good health and CMV-seropositive.

The chain combines TRBV19 with TRBJ2-5, with D maybe TRBD2 (6 bases). This CDR3 contains 13 residues. The V gene's germline CDR1 is LNHDA and CDR2 SQIVND (reference sequence). V shed 7 bases and J shed 1 base, with 10 bases lying between them. The CDR3 loop is CASMRRGQETQYF. The CDR3, as DNA: TGTGCCAGTATGCGGCGGGGCCAAGAGACCCAGTACTTC.

Only a few counts were recorded for this clone. The rearrangement links TRBV7-9 to TRBJ1-5; TRBD1 might be the D (6 bases). This CDR3 is 15 amino acids long. Trimming took off 3 bases at V and 2 bases at J, with 11 bases between the two ends. Germline CDR1 SEHNR, CDR2 FQNEAQ (reference sequence). The CDR3 protein is CASSFTGRGNQPQHF. The DNA for the CDR3 is TGTGCCAGCAGCTTTACAGGGAGGGGCAATCAGCCCCAGCATTTT. The full variable domain, its missing parts supplied by reference TRBV7-9 and TRBJ1-5, is DTGVSQNPRHKITKRGQNVTFRCDPISEHNRLYWYRQTLGQGPEFLTYFQNEAQLEKSRLLSDRFSAERPKGSFSTLEIQRTEQGDSAMYLCASSFTGRGNQPQHFGDGTRLSIL.

The rearrangement uses TRBV5-1 and TRBJ2-1; 10 positions match TRBD2. Losses at the gene ends were 0 bases for V and 3 bases for J; bases not matched to a gene: 3. The CDR3 length is 16 residues. Germline V gene sequence: CDR1 SGHRS, CDR2 YFSETQ. This CDR3 reads CASSLGTSGLYNEQFF. In DNA form, the CDR3 reads TGCGCCAGCAGCTTGGGGACTAGCGGTCTCTACAATGAGCAGTTCTTC.

The J gene is TRBJ1-5, the V gene TRBV7-3, with D maybe TRBD1 (6 bases). CDR1 is SGHTA, CDR2 FQGTGA, per germline. Trimming removed 1 base from V and 5 bases from J, with 9 bases in between. This CDR3 is built from 14 residues. The CDR3 here is CASSLMAGDQPQHF. The CDR3 DNA sequence: TGTGCCAGCAGCTTAATGGCAGGGGATCAGCCCCAGCATTTT.

V and J are TRBV5-1 and TRBJ1-1; 7 nucleotides line up with TRBD1. CDR1 is SGHRS, CDR2 YFSETQ, per germline. Trimming removed 3 bases from V and 1 base from J; junction bases left unmatched: 6. This CDR3 region has 15 residues. The CDR3 region is CASSYTGQPNTEAFF. Written as DNA, the CDR3 is TGCGCCAGCAGCTACACGGGACAGCCGAACACTGAAGCTTTCTTT.

The chain has TRBV2 and TRBJ1-4; 9 bases are a match to TRBD1. The CDR3 loop spans 14 amino acids. The germline CDR1 and CDR2 sequences are SNHLY and FYNNEI. With 7 bases clipped from V and 8 bases from J, the junction kept 8 bases outside the gene matches. The DNA for the CDR3 is TGTGCCAGCATAGAGACAGGGGGTTTGGAAAAACTGTTTTTT. Translating gives CASIETGGLEKLFF. Combining the CDR3 with reference TRBV2 and TRBJ1-4 gives the whole variable domain EPEVTQTPSHQVTQMGQEVILRCVPISNHLYFYWYRQILGQKVEFLVSFYNNEISEKSEIFDDQFSVERPDGSNFTLKIRSTKLEDSAMYFCASIETGGLEKLFFGSGTQLSVL.

The rearrangement joins TRBV18 to TRBJ2-7; 11 bases match TRBD1. This CDR3 region has 16 residues. The ends lost 3 bases at V and 7 bases at J; junction bases unmatched: 11. Germline CDR1 reads KGHSH; CDR2 reads LQKENI. The DNA of the CDR3 is TGTGCCAGCTCACCTACCGGGACAGGGGGATCTCAGGAGCAGTACTTC. The encoded protein is CASSPTGTGGSQEQYF. Complete variable domain (other parts from reference TRBV18 and TRBJ2-7): NAGVMQNPRHLVRRRGQEARLRCSPMKGHSHVYWYRQLPEEGLKFMVYLQKENIIDESGMPKERFSAEFPKEGPSILRIQQVVRGDSAAYFCASSPTGTGGSQEQYFGPGTRLTVT.

The rearrangement links TRBV19 to TRBJ2-3; D is ambiguous. Between the trimmed V and J ends, which lost 6 bases and 0 bases, there was a span of 16 bases. CDR3 length equals 16 residues. Per the germline V gene, CDR1 is LNHDA and CDR2 is SQIVND (reference sequence). For the CDR3, the DNA is TGTGCCAGTAGCCTCAACCCGACTGGTAGCACAGATACGCAGTATTTT. Translating gives CASSLNPTGSTDTQYF.

The genes are TRBV5-1 and TRBJ1-1, with 11 bases identical to TRBD1. The germline CDR1 and CDR2 sequences are SGHRS and YFSETQ. Unmatched junction bases numbered 10, after V lost 4 bases and J lost 11 bases. CDR3 size: 14 residues. In DNA, the CDR3 is TGCGCCAGCAGCGCCGGACAGGGGGCTTTAAGTGCTTTCTTT. Translated: CASSAGQGALSAFF.

The rearrangement links TRBV11-3 to TRBJ1-2; D remains ambiguous. The germline V gene has CDR1 SGHNT and CDR2 YENEEA. The CDR3 covers 12 residues. Trimming cost V 6 bases and J 6 bases, with 11 bases left between them. In DNA form, the CDR3 reads TGTGCCAGCAGGCGAAACAGTGATGGCTACACCTTC. This sequence encodes CASRRNSDGYTF.

This clone has more than one count but fewer than ten. This sequence joins TRBV18 and TRBJ1-4; TRBD1 agrees at 8 bases. This CDR3 comprises 15 residues. Germline lookup yields CDR1 KGHSH and CDR2 LQKENI. The trim removed 3 bases at V and 6 bases at J, leaving 6 bases unmatched. Here the CDR3 reads CASSPQGAGDEKLFF. CDR3 sequence (DNA): TGTGCCAGCTCACCCCAGGGGGCAGGGGATGAAAAACTGTTTTTT.

The chain is built from TRBV9 and TRBJ1-5; TRBD1 aligns across 8 bases. The germline gives CDR1 SGDLS, CDR2 YYNGEE. The trim removed 2 bases at V and 8 bases at J, leaving 6 bases unmatched. The CDR3 sequence is 14 residues long. As DNA, the CDR3 is TGTGCCAGCAGCGTCGACAGGGGTGGTGAGCCCCAGCATTTT. This gives the protein CASSVDRGGEPQHF.

The V and J genes are TRBV5-1 and TRBJ1-2, with TRBD1 matching over 7 bases. Losses at the gene ends were 0 bases for V and 4 bases for J; bases not matched to a gene: 9. Germline-derived CDR1 and CDR2 are SGHRS and YFSETQ. The CDR3 is 16 amino acids. The CDR3 sequence: CASSLASPGQSYGYTF. The CDR3, as DNA: TGCGCCAGCAGCTTGGCCTCACCGGGACAGTCCTATGGCTACACCTTC.

V and J are TRBV30 and TRBJ1-5, with 7 bases fitting TRBD1. The CDR3 totals 13 residues. With V trimmed by 2 bases and J by 5 bases, 3 bases remained unmatched. CDR1 is GTSNPN, CDR2 SVGIG, per germline (reference sequence). DNA of the CDR3: TGTGCCTGGAGTCCCACAGGGGATCAGCCCCAGCATTTT. Its translation: CAWSPTGDQPQHF. Supplemented by reference TRBV30 and TRBJ1-5, the full variable domain reads SQTIHQWPATLVQPVGSPLSLECTVEGTSNPNLYWYRQAAGRGLQLLFYSVGIGQISSEVPQNLSASRPQDRQFILSSKKLLLSDSGFYLCAWSPTGDQPQHFGDGTRLSIL.

The chain is built from TRBV6-1 and TRBJ2-7, with D possibly matching TRBD1 (6 bases). Germline lookup yields CDR1 MNHNS and CDR2 SASEGT. The CDR3 extends over 15 amino acids. The V end was cut by 6 bases, the J end by 0 bases, with 15 bases between. The CDR3 sequence: CASRLGQGSSYEQYF. The CDR3 DNA is TGTGCCAGCAGGCTGGGGCAGGGGAGCTCCTACGAGCAGTACTTC.

The table lists this clone with a count of one. This rearrangement joins TRBV30 to TRBJ2-7; unclear D gene. This CDR3 spans 11 amino acids. The germline CDR1 and CDR2 sequences are GTSNPN and SVGIG (reference sequence). V was shortened by 1 base and J by 2 bases, with 3 bases between the two germline ends. CDR3 sequence: CAWSAAYEQYF. The CDR3 bases are TGTGCCTGGAGTGCCGCCTACGAGCAGTACTTC. Filled out from reference TRBV30 and TRBJ2-7, the complete variable domain reads SQTIHQWPATLVQPVGSPLSLECTVEGTSNPNLYWYRQAAGRGLQLLFYSVGIGQISSEVPQNLSASRPQDRQFILSSKKLLLSDSGFYLCAWSAAYEQYFGPGTRLTVT.

The rearrangement joins TRBV7-2 to TRBJ2-7, with no clear D. CDR3 length: 12 amino acids. Germline values: CDR1 SGHTA, CDR2 FQGNSA. The V end was cut by 3 bases, the J end by 4 bases, with 7 bases between. The CDR3 protein is CASSFPRYEQYF. For the CDR3, the DNA is TGTGCCAGCAGCTTCCCCAGGTACGAGCAGTACTTC.

This chain uses TRBV14 with TRBJ2-3; 7 positions match TRBD1. This CDR3 comprises 12 residues. Losses at the gene ends were 4 bases for V and 11 bases for J; bases not matched to a gene: 6. Germline CDR1 and CDR2: SGHDN and FVKESK. For the CDR3, the DNA is TGTGCCAGCAGCCGAGTGGGACAGAGGCAGTATTTT. It is translated as CASSRVGQRQYF.

The CDR3 DNA sequence: TGTGCCAGCAGCCTACCGGGACAGGGGGCTGGGGAGCAGTACTTC. It codes for CASSLPGQGAGEQYF. This chain joins TRBV5-8 and TRBJ2-7; 12 bases align to TRBD1. V lost 4 bases to trimming and J lost 7 bases; unmatched junction nucleotides: 9. CDR1 and CDR2 (germline): SGHTS, YDEGEE. The CDR3 runs 15 residues.